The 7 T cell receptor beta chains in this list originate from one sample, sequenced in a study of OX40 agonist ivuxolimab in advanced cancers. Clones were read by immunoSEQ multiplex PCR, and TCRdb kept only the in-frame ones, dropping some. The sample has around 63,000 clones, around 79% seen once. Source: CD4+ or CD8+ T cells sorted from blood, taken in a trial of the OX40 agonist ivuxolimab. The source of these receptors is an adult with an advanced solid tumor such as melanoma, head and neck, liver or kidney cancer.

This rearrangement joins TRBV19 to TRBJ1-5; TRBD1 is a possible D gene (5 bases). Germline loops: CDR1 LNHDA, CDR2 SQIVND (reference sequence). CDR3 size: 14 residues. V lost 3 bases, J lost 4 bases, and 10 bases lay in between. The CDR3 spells CASSIMGGNQPQHF. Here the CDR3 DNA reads TGTGCCAGTAGTATCATGGGGGGGAATCAGCCCCAGCATTTT.

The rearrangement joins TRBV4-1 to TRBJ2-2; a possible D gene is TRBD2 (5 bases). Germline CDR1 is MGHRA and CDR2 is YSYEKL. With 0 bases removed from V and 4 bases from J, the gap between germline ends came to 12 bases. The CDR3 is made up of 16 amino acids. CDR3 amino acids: CASSQDGGRATGELFF. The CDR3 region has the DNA TGCGCCAGCAGCCAAGACGGCGGGCGAGCCACCGGGGAGCTGTTTTTT.

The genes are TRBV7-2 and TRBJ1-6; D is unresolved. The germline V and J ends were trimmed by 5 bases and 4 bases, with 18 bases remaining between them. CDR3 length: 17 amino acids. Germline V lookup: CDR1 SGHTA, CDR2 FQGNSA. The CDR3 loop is CASSLPEEEMYNSPLHF. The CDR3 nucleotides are TGTGCCAGCAGCCTCCCGGAAGAGGAGATGTATAATTCACCCCTCCACTTT.

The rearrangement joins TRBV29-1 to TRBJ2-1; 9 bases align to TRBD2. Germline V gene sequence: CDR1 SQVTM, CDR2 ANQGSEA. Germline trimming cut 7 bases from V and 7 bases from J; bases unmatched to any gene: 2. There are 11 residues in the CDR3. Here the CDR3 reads CSGGRGNEQFF. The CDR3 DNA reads TGCAGCGGCGGGAGGGGAAATGAGCAGTTCTTC.

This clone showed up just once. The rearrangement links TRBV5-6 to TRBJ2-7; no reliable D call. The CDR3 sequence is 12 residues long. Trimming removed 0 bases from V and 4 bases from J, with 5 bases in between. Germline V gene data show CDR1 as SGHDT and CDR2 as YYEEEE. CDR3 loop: CASSLEGYEQYF. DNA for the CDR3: TGTGCCAGCAGCTTGGAAGGGTACGAGCAGTACTTC.

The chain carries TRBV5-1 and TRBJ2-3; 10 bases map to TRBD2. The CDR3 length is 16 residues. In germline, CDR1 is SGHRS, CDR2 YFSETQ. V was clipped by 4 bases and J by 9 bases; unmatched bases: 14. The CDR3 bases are TGCGCCAGCAGCCACCAGGGAGCGGGGGGGCTTCAGACGCAGTATTTT. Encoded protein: CASSHQGAGGLQTQYF.

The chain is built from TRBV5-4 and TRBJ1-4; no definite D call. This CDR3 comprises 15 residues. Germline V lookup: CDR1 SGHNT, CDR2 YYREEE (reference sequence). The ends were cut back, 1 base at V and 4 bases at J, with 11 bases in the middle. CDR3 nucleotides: TGTGCCAGCAGCTTGAAGGCAGGAAGTAATGAAAAACTGTTTTTT. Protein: CASSLKAGSNEKLFF.